This T cell receptor (beta chain) was retrieved from a study of CD8 T cells in ankylosing spondylitis. The V end was cut by 1 base, the J end by 5 bases, with 14 bases between. This CDR3 comprises 15 residues. The germline V gene encodes CDR1 SGHTA and CDR2 FQGNSA. By quantitative 5'-RACE with molecular barcodes, the TCR beta libraries were made. TCRdb fed the 5' RACE reads into MiXCR, producing one record per CDR3 protein. The repertoire holds under 200,000 distinct CDR3 sequences, 9.5% to 13% seen once, with roughly 28% in the top ten. There are many counts of this clonotype. The specimen sequenced was blood, either unsorted or a sorted T cell fraction (not recorded which). The TCR was taken from a male donor with ankylosing spondylitis or in good health (not recorded which). The chain joins TRBV7-2 to TRBJ1-1; D is possibly TRBD1 (5 bases). CDR3 amino acids: CASSLDGGSWTEAFF. The CDR3 nucleotides read TGTGCCAGCAGCTTAGACGGGGGAAGTTGGACTGAAGCTTTCTTT. The full variable domain, with the rest looked up from reference TRBV7-2 and TRBJ1-1, is GAGVSQSPSNKVTEKGKDVELRCDPISGHTALYWYRQSLGQGLEFLIYFQGNSAPDKSGLPSDRFSAERTGGSVSTLTIQRTQQEDSAVYLCASSLDGGSWTEAFFGQGTRLTVV.